This T cell receptor (beta chain) came from a study of CD8+ T cells in alopecia areata. Across the whole study: Tofacitinib exposure lasted 6 to 18 months, followed by 6 months off drug.

As for treatment: oral pan-JAK inhibitor, 5-10 mg twice daily. General study points: Lesional scalp exceeded normal scalp in clonality, especially in alopecia totalis/universalis. Throughout tofacitinib, many expanded lesional clones continued to persist in scalp and blood.

CDR1 is SGHRS and CDR2 is YFSETQ in the germline V gene. CDR3 size: 13 residues. V was cut by 4 bases and J by 0 bases, with 7 bases left in between. This clone was counted only a few times. Its antigen remains unknown. cDNA serving as the sequencing template came from extracted, reverse transcribed RNA. The data were produced by immunoSEQ multiplex PCR, yet TCRdb's version contains in-frame clones alone and is incomplete. The table has tens of thousands of clones, approximately 28% seen once. The specimen comprised CD8+ T cells sorted from blood, sampled at week 4, from a patient treated with tofacitinib. This clonotype was sampled from a human donor with alopecia areata. The chain carries TRBV5-1 and TRBJ2-5, with D possibly matching TRBD2 (6 bases). CDR3 bases: TGCGCCAGCAGCGGGAGGTACCAAGAGACCCAGTACTTC. Protein product: CASSGRYQETQYF.